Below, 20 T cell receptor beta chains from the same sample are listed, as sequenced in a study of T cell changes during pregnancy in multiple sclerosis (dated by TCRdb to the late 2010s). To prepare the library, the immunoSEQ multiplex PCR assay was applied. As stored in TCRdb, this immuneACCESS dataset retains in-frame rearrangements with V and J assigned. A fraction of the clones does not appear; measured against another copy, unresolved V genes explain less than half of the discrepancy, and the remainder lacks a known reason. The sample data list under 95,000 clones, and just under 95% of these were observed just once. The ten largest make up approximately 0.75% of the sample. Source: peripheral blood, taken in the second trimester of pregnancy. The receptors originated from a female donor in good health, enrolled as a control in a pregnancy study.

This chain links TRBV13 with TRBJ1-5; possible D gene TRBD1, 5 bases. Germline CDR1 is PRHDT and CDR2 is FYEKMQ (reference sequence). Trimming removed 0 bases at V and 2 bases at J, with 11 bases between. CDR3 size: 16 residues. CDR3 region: CASSLGGRRGNQPQHF. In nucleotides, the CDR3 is TGTGCCAGCAGCTTAGGCGGGCGCAGGGGCAATCAGCCCCAGCATTTT.

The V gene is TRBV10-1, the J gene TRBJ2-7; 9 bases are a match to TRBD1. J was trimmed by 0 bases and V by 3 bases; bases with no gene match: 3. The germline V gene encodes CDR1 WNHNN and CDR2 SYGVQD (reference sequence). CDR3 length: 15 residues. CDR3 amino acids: CASSDGTGYSYEQYF. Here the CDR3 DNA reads TGCGCCAGCAGTGACGGGACAGGGTACTCCTACGAGCAGTACTTC.

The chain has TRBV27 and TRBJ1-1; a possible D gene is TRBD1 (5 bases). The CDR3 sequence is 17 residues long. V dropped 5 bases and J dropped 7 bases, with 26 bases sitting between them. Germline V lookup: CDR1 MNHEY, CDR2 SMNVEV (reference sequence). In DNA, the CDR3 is TGTGCCAGCAGTCGAGGCCCCGTATCAGGGTCTGACGGTGAAGCTTTCTTT. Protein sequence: CASSRGPVSGSDGEAFF.

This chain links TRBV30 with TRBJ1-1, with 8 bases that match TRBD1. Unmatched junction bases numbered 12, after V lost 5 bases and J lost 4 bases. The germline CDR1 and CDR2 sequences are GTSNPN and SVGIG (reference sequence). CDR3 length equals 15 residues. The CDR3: CAWASTGAQGTEAFF. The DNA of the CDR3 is TGTGCCTGGGCCTCGACAGGGGCCCAGGGCACTGAAGCTTTCTTT.

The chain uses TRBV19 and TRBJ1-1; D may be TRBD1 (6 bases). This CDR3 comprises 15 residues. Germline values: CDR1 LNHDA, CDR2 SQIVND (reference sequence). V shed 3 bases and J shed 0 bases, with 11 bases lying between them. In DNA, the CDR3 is TGTGCCAGTAGTATGAGGGGGACCATGAACACTGAAGCTTTCTTT. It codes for CASSMRGTMNTEAFF.

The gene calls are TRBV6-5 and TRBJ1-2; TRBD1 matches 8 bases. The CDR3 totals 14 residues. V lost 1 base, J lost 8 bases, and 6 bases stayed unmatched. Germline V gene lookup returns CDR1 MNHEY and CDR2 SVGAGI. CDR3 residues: CASSYFRGLGGYTF. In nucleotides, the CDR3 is TGTGCCAGCAGTTACTTCAGGGGGCTGGGAGGCTACACCTTC.

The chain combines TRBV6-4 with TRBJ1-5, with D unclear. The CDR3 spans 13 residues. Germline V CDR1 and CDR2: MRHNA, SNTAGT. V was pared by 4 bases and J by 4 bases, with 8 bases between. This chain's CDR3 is CASSVDGNQPQHF. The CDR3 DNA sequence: TGTGCCAGCAGTGTAGACGGGAATCAGCCCCAGCATTTT.

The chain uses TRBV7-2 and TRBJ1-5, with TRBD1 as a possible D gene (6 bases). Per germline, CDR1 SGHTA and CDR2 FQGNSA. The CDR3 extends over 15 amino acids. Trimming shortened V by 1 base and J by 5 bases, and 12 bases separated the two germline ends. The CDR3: CASSLEVRGDQPQHF. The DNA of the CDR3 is TGTGCCAGCAGCTTAGAGGTCAGGGGTGATCAGCCCCAGCATTTT.

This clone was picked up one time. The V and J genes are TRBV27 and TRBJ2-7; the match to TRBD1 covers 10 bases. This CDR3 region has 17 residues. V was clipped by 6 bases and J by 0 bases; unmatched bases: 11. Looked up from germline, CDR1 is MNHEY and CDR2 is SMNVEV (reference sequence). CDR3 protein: CASRGPGTGDSSYEQYF. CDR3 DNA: TGTGCCAGCAGGGGTCCCGGGACAGGGGATAGCTCCTACGAGCAGTACTTC.

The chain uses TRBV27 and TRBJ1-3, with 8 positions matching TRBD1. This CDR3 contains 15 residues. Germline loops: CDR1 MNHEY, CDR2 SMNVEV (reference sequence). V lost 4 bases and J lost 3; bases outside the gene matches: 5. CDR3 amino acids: CASSSTGGGGNTIYF. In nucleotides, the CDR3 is TGTGCCAGCAGTTCCACAGGGGGAGGTGGAAACACCATATATTTT.

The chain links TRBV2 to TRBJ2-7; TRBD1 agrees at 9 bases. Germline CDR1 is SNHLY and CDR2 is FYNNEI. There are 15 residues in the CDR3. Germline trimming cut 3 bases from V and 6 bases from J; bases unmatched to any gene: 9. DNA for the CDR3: TGTGCCAGCAGTGAGAGGGGACAGGGAAAGTTCGAGCAGTACTTC. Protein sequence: CASSERGQGKFEQYF. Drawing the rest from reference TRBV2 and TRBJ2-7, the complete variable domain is EPEVTQTPSHQVTQMGQEVILRCVPISNHLYFYWYRQILGQKVEFLVSFYNNEISEKSEIFDDQFSVERPDGSNFTLKIRSTKLEDSAMYFCASSERGQGKFEQYFGPGTRLTVT.

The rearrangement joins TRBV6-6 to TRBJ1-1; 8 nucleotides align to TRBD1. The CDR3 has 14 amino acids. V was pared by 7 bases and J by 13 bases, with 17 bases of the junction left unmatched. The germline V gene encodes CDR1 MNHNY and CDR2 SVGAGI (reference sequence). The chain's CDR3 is CASNPARDRRIGFF. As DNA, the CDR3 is TGTGCCAGCAACCCTGCCCGGGACAGGAGAATTGGTTTCTTT.

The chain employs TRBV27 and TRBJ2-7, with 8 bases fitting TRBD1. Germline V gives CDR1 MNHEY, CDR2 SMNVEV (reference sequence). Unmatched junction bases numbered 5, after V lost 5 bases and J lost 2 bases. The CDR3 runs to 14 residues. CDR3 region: CASSQGAGTYEQYF. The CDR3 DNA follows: TGTGCCAGCAGTCAGGGGGCGGGGACCTACGAGCAGTACTTC.

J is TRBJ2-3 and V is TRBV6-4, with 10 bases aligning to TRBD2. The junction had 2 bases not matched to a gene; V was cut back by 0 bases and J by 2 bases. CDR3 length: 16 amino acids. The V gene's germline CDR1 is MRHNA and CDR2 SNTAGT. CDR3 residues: CASSDSAGGTTDTQYF. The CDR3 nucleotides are TGTGCCAGCAGTGACTCAGCGGGGGGGACCACAGATACGCAGTATTTT.

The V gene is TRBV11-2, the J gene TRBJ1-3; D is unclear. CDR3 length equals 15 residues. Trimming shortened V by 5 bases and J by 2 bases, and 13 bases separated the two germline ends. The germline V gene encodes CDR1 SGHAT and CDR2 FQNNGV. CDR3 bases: TGTGCCAGCAGCGGAGGGTCCCTAACTGGAAACACCATATATTTT. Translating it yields CASSGGSLTGNTIYF. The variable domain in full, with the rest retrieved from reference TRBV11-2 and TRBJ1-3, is EAGVAQSPRYKIIEKRQSVAFWCNPISGHATLYWYQQILGQGPKLLIQFQNNGVVDDSQLPKDRFSAERLKGVDSTLKIQPAKLEDSAVYLCASSGGSLTGNTIYFGEGSWLTVV.

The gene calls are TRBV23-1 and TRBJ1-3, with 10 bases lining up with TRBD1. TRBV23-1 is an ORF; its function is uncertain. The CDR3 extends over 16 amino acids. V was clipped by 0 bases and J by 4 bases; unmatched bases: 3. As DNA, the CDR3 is TGCGCCAGCAGTCAATCGGACAGGGGGTCGGGAAACACCATATATTTT. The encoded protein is CASSQSDRGSGNTIYF.

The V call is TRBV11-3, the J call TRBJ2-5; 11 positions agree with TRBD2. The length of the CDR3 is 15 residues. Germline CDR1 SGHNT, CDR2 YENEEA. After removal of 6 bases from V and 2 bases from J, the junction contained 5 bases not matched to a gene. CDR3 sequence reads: CASSSTSGGQETQYF. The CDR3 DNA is TGTGCCAGCAGTTCAACTAGCGGGGGACAAGAGACCCAGTACTTC.

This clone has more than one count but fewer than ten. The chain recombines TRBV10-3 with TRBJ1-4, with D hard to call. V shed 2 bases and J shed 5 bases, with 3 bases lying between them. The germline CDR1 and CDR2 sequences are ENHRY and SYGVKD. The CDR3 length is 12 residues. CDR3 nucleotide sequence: TGTGCCATCAGTGAGGGCAATGAAAAACTGTTTTTT. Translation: CAISEGNEKLFF.

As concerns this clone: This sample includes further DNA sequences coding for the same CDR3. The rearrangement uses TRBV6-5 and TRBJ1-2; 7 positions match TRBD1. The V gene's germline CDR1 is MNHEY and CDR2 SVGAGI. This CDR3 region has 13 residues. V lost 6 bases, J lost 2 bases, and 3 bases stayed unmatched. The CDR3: CASRRQGNYGYTF. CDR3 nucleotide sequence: TGTGCCAGCAGGAGACAGGGAAACTATGGCTACACCTTC.

The CDR3 DNA reads TGCGCCAGCAGCACGACAGGGAGGAACACTGAAGCTTTCTTT. This sequence encodes CASSTTGRNTEAFF. The chain is built from TRBV5-1 and TRBJ1-1, with TRBD1 identical over 7 bases. The CDR3 consists of 14 residues. Trimming removed 4 bases from V and 1 base from J; junction bases left unmatched: 4. Looked up from germline, CDR1 is SGHRS and CDR2 is YFSETQ.